This TCR beta chain came from a study of graft-versus-host responses after intestinal transplantation. Turning to the study itself: Every recipient underwent anti-thymocyte globulin induction, then tacrolimus and steroids for about three years.

CDR1 is MNHNS and CDR2 is SASEGT in the germline V gene. CDR3 length equals 13 residues. Unmatched junction bases numbered 2, after V lost 3 bases and J lost 7 bases. Co-plated with some 200,000 CFSE-labeled responder cells were some 200,000 irradiated, violet-dye-labeled stimulator cells. CD3+CD4+ and CD3+CD8+ responders that were proliferating and CFSE-low were sorted post-reaction. Assay: immunoSEQ multiplex PCR; the TCRdb copy retains only in-frame clones and omits some. This sample has 11,000 to 15,000 clones, with 35% to 40% found just once. This TCR derives from a human patient who received an intestinal transplant. The chain recombines TRBV6-1 with TRBJ2-1; 8 bases are a match to TRBD1. The sequences come from alloreactive CD8+ T cells from a mixed lymphocyte reaction culture, collected before intestinal transplant. Stated subset: CFSE-low proliferating T cells sorted from roughly 6-day pre-transplant mixed lymphocyte reaction (GvH or HvG direction). CDR3 sequence (DNA): TGTGCCAGCAGTGAGACAGGGGCGAATGAGCAGTTCTTC. Its translation: CASSETGANEQFF.